Below, 16 T cell receptor beta chains from the same sample are listed, as sequenced in a study of control samples from healthy donors and cancer patients. Produced via immunoSEQ multiplex PCR; TCRdb's table is partial and in-frame only. The sample carries about 78,000 clones, about 89% recorded once. Material: blood. Source of these receptors: a woman aged 55-70 years in good health.

Comments on this clone: A junction end diverges from the germline sequence, so it may reflect a read error. The CDR3, as DNA: TGTACCAGCTCACCAGTGGTGGTGAGGGGCGCTGGGACTAATGAAAAACTGTTTTTT. Its translation: CTSSPVVVRGAGTNEKLFF. The genes are TRBV18 and TRBJ1-4; a possible D gene is TRBD1 (5 bases). Germline V gene lookup returns CDR1 KGHSH and CDR2 LQKENI. This CDR3 is 19 amino acids long.

Only a few counts were recorded for this clone. J is TRBJ2-7 and V is TRBV9, with 11 bases matching TRBD1. The CDR3 consists of 15 residues. The V and J ends lost 3 bases and 7 bases, in that order; junction bases with no gene match: 9. CDR1 and CDR2 from the germline V gene are SGDLS and YYNGEE. CDR3 loop: CASSGRGTGGWEQYF. In nucleotides, the CDR3 is TGTGCCAGCAGCGGGCGCGGGACAGGGGGATGGGAGCAGTACTTC.

This clone was counted a single time. The rearrangement joins TRBV12-2 to TRBJ1-5. TRBV12-2 is reported as a pseudogene. The CDR3 totals 16 residues. The CDR3 is CASRLGGGDSNQPQHF. The CDR3 DNA sequence: TGTGCAAGTCGCTTAGGAGGAGGGGATAGCAATCAGCCCCAGCATTTT.

The chain uses TRBV5-1 and TRBJ1-4, with no clear D. Looked up from germline, CDR1 is SGHRS and CDR2 is YFSETQ. This CDR3 is built from 18 residues. V was clipped by 0 bases and J by 0 bases, with 15 bases between them. CDR3 sequence (DNA): TGCGCCAGCAGCTTGGTTATGTCCGGGCGCGCAACTAATGAAAAACTGTTTTTT. Protein product: CASSLVMSGRATNEKLFF.

This chain links TRBV5-4 with TRBJ1-2; D is possibly TRBD1 (6 bases). Germline V gene sequence: CDR1 SGHNT, CDR2 YYREEE (reference sequence). The V end lost 0 bases, the J end lost 6 bases, and 9 bases lay between the germline ends. The CDR3 length is 13 residues. For the CDR3, the DNA is TGTGCCAGCAGCTTGGACGGGACAAATGGCTACACCTTC. It is translated as CASSLDGTNGYTF. The complete variable domain, with remaining parts taken from reference TRBV5-4 and TRBJ1-2, reads ETGVTQSPTHLIKTRGQQVTLRCSSQSGHNTVSWYQQALGQGPQFIFQYYREEENGRGNFPPRFSGLQFPNYSSELNVNALELDDSALYLCASSLDGTNGYTFGSGTRLTVV.

The chain combines TRBV9 with TRBJ2-2; D is ambiguous. This CDR3 has 14 amino acids. Germline-derived CDR1 and CDR2 are SGDLS and YYNGEE. Trimming pared 0 bases from V and 1 base from J, leaving 4 bases between. In DNA form, the CDR3 reads TGTGCCAGCAGCGTAGCAGGGAACACCGGGGAGCTGTTTTTT. This gives the protein CASSVAGNTGELFF.

The rearrangement links TRBV7-6 to TRBJ2-7; 11 bases are a match to TRBD2. V shed 2 bases and J 5 bases; nucleotides not matched to a gene: 8. Germline CDR1 SGHVS, CDR2 FNYEAQ. This CDR3 region has 16 residues. Here the CDR3 reads CASSLLLTSGTNEQYF. In DNA form, the CDR3 reads TGTGCCAGCAGCTTACTTCTGACTAGCGGGACCAACGAGCAGTACTTC. The full variable domain, its missing parts supplied by reference TRBV7-6 and TRBJ2-7, is GAGVSQSPRYKVTKRGQDVALRCDPISGHVSLYWYRQALGQGPEFLTYFNYEAQQDKSGLPNDRFSAERPEGSISTLTIQRTEQRDSAMYRCASSLLLTSGTNEQYFGPGTRLTVT.

CDR3 sequence reads: CARSQAGTCYNNEQFF. Here the CDR3 DNA reads TGTGCCAGAAGCCAGGCCGGGACTTGTTATAACAATGAGCAGTTCTTC. The rearrangement joins TRBV5-3 to TRBJ2-1; a weak D match, TRBD2 (6 bases). TRBV5-3 qualifies as an ORF whose function is uncertain. Trimming shortened V by 4 bases and J by 5 bases, and 19 bases separated the two germline ends. This CDR3 contains 16 residues.

This clone is classed as medium-sized (0.01 to 0.1%). For the CDR3, the DNA is TGTGCCAGCAGTCGGGACCCCAGTACGCAGTATTTT. It translates to CASSRDPSTQYF. The chain recombines TRBV5-8 with TRBJ2-3, with D possibly called TRBD1 or TRBD2 (5 bases each). Trimming pared 5 bases from V and 8 bases from J, leaving 12 bases between. There are 12 residues in the CDR3. Germline-derived CDR1 and CDR2 are SGHTS and YDEGEE. The variable domain in full, with the rest retrieved from reference TRBV5-8 and TRBJ2-3, is EAGVTQSPTHLIKTRGQQATLRCSPISGHTSVYWYQQALGLGLQFLLWYDEGEERNRGNFPPRFSGRQFPNYSSELNVNALELEDSALYLCASSRDPSTQYFGPGTRLTVL.

The chain recombines TRBV6-5 with TRBJ2-1, with 8 nucleotides matching TRBD2. The length of the CDR3 is 15 residues. The ends lost 6 bases at V and 2 bases at J; junction bases unmatched: 6. CDR1 and CDR2 (germline): MNHEY, SVGAGI. CDR3 residues: CASSPTSATYNEQFF. DNA for the CDR3: TGTGCCAGCAGCCCGACTAGCGCAACCTACAATGAGCAGTTCTTC.

This clone has just a few counts. J is TRBJ1-3 and V is TRBV10-3; 8 bases map to TRBD1. This CDR3 has 16 amino acids. J was trimmed by 0 bases and V by 7 bases; bases with no gene match: 8. In germline, CDR1 is ENHRY, CDR2 SYGVKD. The CDR3 protein is CAIKRQGILSGNTIYF. The CDR3 DNA follows: TGTGCCATCAAGCGACAGGGGATACTCTCTGGAAACACCATATATTTT.

The gene calls are TRBV18 and TRBJ1-1; 7 bases map to TRBD1. This CDR3 is built from 13 residues. Looked up from germline, CDR1 is KGHSH and CDR2 is LQKENI. V was clipped by 6 bases and J by 5 bases; unmatched bases: 6. CDR3: CASSTGAGTEAFF. The CDR3 DNA follows: TGTGCCAGCTCCACAGGGGCTGGTACTGAAGCTTTCTTT.

The CDR3 loop is CASRRGSNLSPLHF. The CDR3 nucleotides are TGTGCCAGCAGGAGGGGGTCGAATTTGTCACCCCTCCACTTT. The chain links TRBV2 to TRBJ1-6; tentative D call: TRBD1 (6 bases). Trimming stripped 6 bases from V and 10 bases from J, with 16 bases between. The CDR3 runs to 14 residues. Germline V gene sequence: CDR1 SNHLY, CDR2 FYNNEI. The entire variable domain, with the rest obtained from reference TRBV2 and TRBJ1-6, is as follows: EPEVTQTPSHQVTQMGQEVILRCVPISNHLYFYWYRQILGQKVEFLVSFYNNEISEKSEIFDDQFSVERPDGSNFTLKIRSTKLEDSAMYFCASRRGSNLSPLHFGNGTRLTVT.

J is TRBJ1-4 and V is TRBV4-2; TRBD1 might be the D (6 bases). With 0 bases removed from V and 1 base from J, the gap between germline ends came to 9 bases. The V gene's germline CDR1 is LGHNA and CDR2 YNFKEQ. The CDR3 loop spans 16 amino acids. The CDR3 region has the DNA TGTGCCAGCAGCCAAGATGGAGGGGGAACTAATGAAAAACTGTTTTTT. Protein product: CASSQDGGGTNEKLFF.

The chain combines TRBV6-6 with TRBJ1-6; no reliable D call. The CDR3 totals 16 residues. CDR1 and CDR2 from the germline V gene are MNHNY and SVGAGI (reference sequence). V was clipped by 9 bases and J by 5 bases, with 20 bases between them. The CDR3 DNA is TGTGCCAGTTTGTTTGACTCCTCCAGAGATAATTCACCCCTCCACTTT. The encoded protein is CASLFDSSRDNSPLHF.

J is TRBJ2-1 and V is TRBV19; D gene ambiguous. Trimming cost V 2 bases and J 0 bases, with 8 bases left between them. The germline gives CDR1 LNHDA, CDR2 SQIVND (reference sequence). The CDR3 extends over 15 amino acids. CDR3 amino acids: CASSISRSSYNEQFF. CDR3 sequence (DNA): TGTGCCAGTAGTATATCCAGGAGCTCCTACAATGAGCAGTTCTTC.